Listed below are T cell receptor beta chains from one sample, sequenced in a study of blood T cell repertoires in COVID-19. Measured with immunoSEQ multiplex PCR; TCRdb has only the in-frame clones, and not every one. This sample has approximately 15,000 clones, with about 90% found just once. The material sequenced was peripheral blood. The origin of the receptors is a man between 60 and 75 years old with active COVID-19. Each CDR3 is given without its conserved first and last residue. Fields, in order: CDR3 length, V gene, J gene, D gene, CDR3 protein. The D gene is left open where the match is weak.

cdr3_length: 13; v_call: TRBV6-1; j_call: TRBJ1-1; d_call: TRBD1; cdr3_aa: ASSSRTGRDTEAF
cdr3_length: 11; v_call: TRBV9; j_call: TRBJ2-2; d_call: .; cdr3_aa: ASTDHQAGELF
cdr3_length: 15; v_call: TRBV7-2; j_call: TRBJ2-5; d_call: TRBD2; cdr3_aa: ASSTRTSGGAMETQY
cdr3_length: 15; v_call: TRBV9; j_call: TRBJ1-4; d_call: .; cdr3_aa: ASSVADGFGVREKLF
cdr3_length: 13; v_call: TRBV7-2; j_call: TRBJ2-5; d_call: TRBD2; cdr3_aa: ASSLGSGLGETQY
cdr3_length: 12; v_call: TRBV5-1; j_call: TRBJ2-1; d_call: .; cdr3_aa: ASSLDRIYNEQF
cdr3_length: 14; v_call: TRBV9; j_call: TRBJ2-1; d_call: .; cdr3_aa: ASSVVASGSYNEQF
cdr3_length: 12; v_call: TRBV19; j_call: TRBJ1-1; d_call: .; cdr3_aa: ASSIGTANTEAF
cdr3_length: 14; v_call: TRBV7-8; j_call: TRBJ2-7; d_call: TRBD2; cdr3_aa: ASSPHRAGDFDEQY
cdr3_length: 12; v_call: TRBV5-6; j_call: TRBJ2-5; d_call: TRBD2; cdr3_aa: ASSGTSGDETQY
cdr3_length: 19; v_call: TRBV21-1; j_call: TRBJ2-2; d_call: .; cdr3_aa: ASSKWNVGTSGGRLAGELF
cdr3_length: 12; v_call: TRBV27; j_call: TRBJ2-3; d_call: .; cdr3_aa: ASSLGASTDTQY
cdr3_length: 11; v_call: TRBV9; j_call: TRBJ2-1; d_call: .; cdr3_aa: ASSVGLNNEQF
cdr3_length: 12; v_call: TRBV5-1; j_call: TRBJ1-1; d_call: TRBD1; cdr3_aa: ASSLGQGEFKAF
cdr3_length: 12; v_call: TRBV6-5; j_call: TRBJ1-1; d_call: .; cdr3_aa: ASRVKRTNTEAF
cdr3_length: 15; v_call: TRBV3-1/TRBV3-2; j_call: TRBJ2-3; d_call: .; cdr3_aa: ASSQVPRGRGTDTQY
cdr3_length: 13; v_call: TRBV5-1; j_call: TRBJ2-3; d_call: TRBD1; cdr3_aa: ASSSDGTGPDTQY
cdr3_length: 13; v_call: TRBV5-4; j_call: TRBJ2-5; d_call: TRBD2; cdr3_aa: ASSPGTSGQETQY
cdr3_length: 12; v_call: TRBV5-1; j_call: TRBJ2-1; d_call: TRBD1; cdr3_aa: ASSLGQGYNEQF
cdr3_length: 13; v_call: TRBV7-9; j_call: TRBJ1-2; d_call: .; cdr3_aa: ASSFGTTANYGYT
cdr3_length: 15; v_call: TRBV3-1/TRBV3-2; j_call: TRBJ2-2; d_call: TRBD1; cdr3_aa: ASSQDWDRGGTGELF
cdr3_length: 12; v_call: TRBV28; j_call: TRBJ1-6; d_call: TRBD1; cdr3_aa: ASSLPGTGVPLH
cdr3_length: 14; v_call: TRBV7-7; j_call: TRBJ2-2; d_call: .; cdr3_aa: ASSLVVTGGAGELF
cdr3_length: 14; v_call: TRBV18; j_call: TRBJ2-1; d_call: TRBD1; cdr3_aa: ASSLQTGITYNEQF
cdr3_length: 13; v_call: TRBV6-5; j_call: TRBJ1-2; d_call: TRBD1; cdr3_aa: ASGPGGIGNYGYT
cdr3_length: 10; v_call: TRBV5-4; j_call: TRBJ1-2; d_call: .; cdr3_aa: ASSLAFYGYT
cdr3_length: 12; v_call: TRBV2; j_call: TRBJ2-5; d_call: TRBD2; cdr3_aa: ASTVGGAGETQY
cdr3_length: 10; v_call: TRBV6-5; j_call: TRBJ2-4; d_call: .; cdr3_aa: ASSGQGSIQY
cdr3_length: 12; v_call: TRBV5-4; j_call: TRBJ2-5; d_call: .; cdr3_aa: ASSGAGDQETQY
cdr3_length: 12; v_call: TRBV7-9; j_call: TRBJ1-4; d_call: TRBD1; cdr3_aa: ASSFGTGGEKLF
cdr3_length: 16; v_call: TRBV4-2; j_call: TRBJ2-7; d_call: TRBD2; cdr3_aa: ASSQDQYIGGLAGAQY
cdr3_length: 11; v_call: TRBV7-9; j_call: TRBJ2-1; d_call: TRBD2; cdr3_aa: ASRLAGNNEQF
cdr3_length: 13; v_call: TRBV5-1; j_call: TRBJ2-1; d_call: .; cdr3_aa: ASSLDRAGTDEQF
cdr3_length: 12; v_call: TRBV10-1; j_call: TRBJ2-5; d_call: .; cdr3_aa: ASSHQQGSETQY
cdr3_length: 11; v_call: TRBV18; j_call: TRBJ2-7; d_call: .; cdr3_aa: ASSPQGLNEQY
cdr3_length: 14; v_call: TRBV7-2; j_call: TRBJ2-5; d_call: TRBD2; cdr3_aa: ASSLRGSSGGETQY
cdr3_length: 11; v_call: TRBV6-1; j_call: TRBJ2-2; d_call: .; cdr3_aa: ASSEVLSGELF
cdr3_length: 13; v_call: TRBV6-5; j_call: TRBJ2-7; d_call: .; cdr3_aa: ASSYSRDGSYEQY